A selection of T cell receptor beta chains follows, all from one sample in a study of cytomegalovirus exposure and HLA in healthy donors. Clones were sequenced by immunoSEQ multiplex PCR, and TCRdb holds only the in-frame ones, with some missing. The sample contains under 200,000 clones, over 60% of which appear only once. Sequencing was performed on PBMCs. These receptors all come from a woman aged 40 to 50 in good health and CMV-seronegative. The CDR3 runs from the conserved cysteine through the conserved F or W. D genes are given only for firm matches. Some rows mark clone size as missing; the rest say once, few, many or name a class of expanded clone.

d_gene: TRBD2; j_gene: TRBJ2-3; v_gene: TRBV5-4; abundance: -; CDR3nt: TGTGCCAGCAGCTTGAGACTAGCGGGGGATACAGATACGCAGTATTTT; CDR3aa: CASSLRLAGDTDTQYF
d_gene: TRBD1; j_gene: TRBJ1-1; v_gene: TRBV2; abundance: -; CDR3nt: TGTGCCAGTTACCAGGGGGTTGTTACTGAAGCTTTCTTT; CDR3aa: CASYQGVVTEAFF
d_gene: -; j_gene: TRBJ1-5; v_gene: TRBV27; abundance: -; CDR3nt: TGTGCCAGCAGTTGGGCCGCAGGCGCTCAGCCCCAGCATTTT; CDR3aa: CASSWAAGAQPQHF
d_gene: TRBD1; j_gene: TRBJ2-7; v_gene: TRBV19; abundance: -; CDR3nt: TGTGCCAGTAGTAGACGGGACAGCTCCTACGAGCAGTACTTC; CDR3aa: CASSRRDSSYEQYF
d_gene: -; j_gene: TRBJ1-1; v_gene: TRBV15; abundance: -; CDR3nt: TGTGCCACCAGCAGAGGAGGGGGTCGGATGAACACTGAAGCTTTCTTT; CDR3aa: CATSRGGGRMNTEAFF
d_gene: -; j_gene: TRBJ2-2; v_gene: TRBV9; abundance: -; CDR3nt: TGTGCCAGCACCAAGGACAGTAACACCGGGGAGCTGTTTTTT; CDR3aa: CASTKDSNTGELFF
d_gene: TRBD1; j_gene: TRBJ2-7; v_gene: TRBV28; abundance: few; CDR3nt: TGTGCCAGCAGTTTATTAGAGACAGGGATCAAGCAGTACTTC; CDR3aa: CASSLLETGIKQYF
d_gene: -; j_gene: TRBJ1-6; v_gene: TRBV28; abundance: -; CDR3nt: TGTGCCAGCAGTACCTCGCGAGAAGTCAATTCACCCCTCCACTTT; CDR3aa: CASSTSREVNSPLHF
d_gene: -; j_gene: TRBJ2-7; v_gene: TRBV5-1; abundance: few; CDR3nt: TGCGCCAGCAGCTTGATCCTTGACGAGCAGTACTTC; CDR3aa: CASSLILDEQYF
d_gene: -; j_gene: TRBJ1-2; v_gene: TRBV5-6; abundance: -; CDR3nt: TGTGCCAGCAGCTCTGGGCCCTACTATGGCTACACCTTC; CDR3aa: CASSSGPYYGYTF
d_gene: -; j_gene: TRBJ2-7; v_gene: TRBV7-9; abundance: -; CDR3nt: TGTTCCAGCAGCTTAGAAATAGGGACTCCGAGGGAGCAGTACTTC; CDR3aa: CSSSLEIGTPREQYF
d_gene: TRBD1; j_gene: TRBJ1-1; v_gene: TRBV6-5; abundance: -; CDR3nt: TGTGCCAGCAGAGAAGACAGGGGCACTGAAGCTTTCTTT; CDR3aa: CASREDRGTEAFF
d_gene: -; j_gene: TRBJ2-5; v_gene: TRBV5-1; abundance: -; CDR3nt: TGCGCCAGCAGCTTGGGAGCGTTCCAAGAGACCCAGTACTTC; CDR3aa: CASSLGAFQETQYF
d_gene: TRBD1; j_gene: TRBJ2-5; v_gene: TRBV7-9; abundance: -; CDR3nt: TGTGCCAGCAGCATAAACCGGGACAGGTCGCAGACCCAGTACTTC; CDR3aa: CASSINRDRSQTQYF
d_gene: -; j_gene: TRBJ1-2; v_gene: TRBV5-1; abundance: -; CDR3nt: TGCGCCAGCAGCCCGGTCGGGGGGCTGCATGGCTACACCTTC; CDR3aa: CASSPVGGLHGYTF
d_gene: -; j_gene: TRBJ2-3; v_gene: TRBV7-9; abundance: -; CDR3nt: TGTTCCAGCAGCTTAGAAGGTAGCGCGCAGTATTTT; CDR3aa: CSSSLEGSAQYF
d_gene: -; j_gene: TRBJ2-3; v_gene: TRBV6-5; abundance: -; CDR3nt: TGTGCCAGCAGGACCACAGTTAGCACAGATACGCAGTATTTT; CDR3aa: CASRTTVSTDTQYF
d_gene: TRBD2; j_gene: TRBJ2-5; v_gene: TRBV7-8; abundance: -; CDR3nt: TGTGCCAGCAGCTCATCTAGCGGGGGGGCATGGGAGACCCAGTACTTC; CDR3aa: CASSSSSGGAWETQYF
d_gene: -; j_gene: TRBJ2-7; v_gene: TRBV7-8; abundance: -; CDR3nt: TGTGCCAGCAGCTCCTTACTTGCGGGGCGATCCTACGAGCAGTACTTC; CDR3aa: CASSSLLAGRSYEQYF
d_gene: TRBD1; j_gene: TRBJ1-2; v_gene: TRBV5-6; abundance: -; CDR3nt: TGTGCCAGCAGCGCCGGACCGGGACAGGGGGCGGAATTTTTC; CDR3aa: CASSAGPGQGAEFF
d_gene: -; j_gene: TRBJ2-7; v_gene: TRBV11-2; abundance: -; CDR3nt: TGTGCCAGCAGCCAGGTGAAAGGACACAGCTCCTACGAGCAGTACTTC; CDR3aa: CASSQVKGHSSYEQYF
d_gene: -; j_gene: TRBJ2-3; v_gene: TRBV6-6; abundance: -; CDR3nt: TGTGCCAGCAGCAACACTCTAGCGACTAGCACAGATACGCAGTATTTT; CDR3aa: CASSNTLATSTDTQYF
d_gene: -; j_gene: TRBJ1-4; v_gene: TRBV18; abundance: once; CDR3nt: TGTGCCAGCTCACCACTCAACGGGAATGAAAAACTGTTTTTT; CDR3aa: CASSPLNGNEKLFF
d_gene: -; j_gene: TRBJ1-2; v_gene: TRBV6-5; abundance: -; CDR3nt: TGTGCCAGCAGTTACTCCTCTAGGACACGGTACTATGGCTACACCTTC; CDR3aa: CASSYSSRTRYYGYTF
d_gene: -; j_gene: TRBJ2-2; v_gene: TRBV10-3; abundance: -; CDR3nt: TGTGCCATCAGTGAGGCGTCAGCGTCTATCGGGGAGCTGTTTTTT; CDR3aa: CAISEASASIGELFF
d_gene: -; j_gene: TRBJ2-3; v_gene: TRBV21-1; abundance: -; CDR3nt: TGTGCCAGCAGCAAATCCCGGTCTAAAATCAACCAGGCCTGCACAGATACGCAGTATTTT; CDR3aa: CASSKSRSKINQACTDTQYF
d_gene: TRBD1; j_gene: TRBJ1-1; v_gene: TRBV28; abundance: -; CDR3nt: TGTGCCAGCAGAAGGGACCAGGGACAGGGGGTTGCTATAGCTTTCTTT; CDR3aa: CASRRDQGQGVAIAFF
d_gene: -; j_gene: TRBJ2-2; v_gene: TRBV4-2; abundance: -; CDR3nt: TGTGCCAGCAGCCAAGGGGGTGCCAGGGACACCGGGGAGCTGTTTTTT; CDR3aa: CASSQGGARDTGELFF
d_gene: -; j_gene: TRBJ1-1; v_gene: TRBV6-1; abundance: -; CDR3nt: TGTGCCAGCATCTATCCCCCCAGGGGCGAAGCTTTCTTT; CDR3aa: CASIYPPRGEAFF
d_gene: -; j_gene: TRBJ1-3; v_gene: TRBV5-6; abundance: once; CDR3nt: TGTGCCAGCAGCTTGGAAGTGGGGGCGACTGGAAACACCATATATTTT; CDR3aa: CASSLEVGATGNTIYF
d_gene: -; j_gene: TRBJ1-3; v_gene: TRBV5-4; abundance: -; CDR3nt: TGTGCCAGCAGCCGTGACAGCCTCACCAACTCTGGAAACACCATATATTTT; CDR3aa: CASSRDSLTNSGNTIYF
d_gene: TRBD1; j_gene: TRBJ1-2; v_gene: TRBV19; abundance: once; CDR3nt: TGTGCCAGTAGTGTTTCGGGACAGCTTAACTATGGCTACACCTTC; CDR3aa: CASSVSGQLNYGYTF